This note documents a single TCR beta chain sequence. What this receptor recognizes is not known. Library preparation was by the immunoSEQ multiplex PCR assay. The multiplex PCR relied on a mix of 60 forward primers for TCR Vbeta segments and 13 reverse primers for TCR Jbeta segments. The CDR3 region of rearranged TCR beta genes was amplified from genomic DNA with a multiplex PCR assay. The Illumina HiSeq System was used to sequence the amplified TCR beta libraries as 87-base-pair reads. The paper's data handling went like this. In a later analysis, roughly 80 million unique TCR beta chains were counted across the roughly 610 repertoires, and approximately 11 million of these chains were shared by at least two donors. To remove PCR and sequencing errors, raw reads were error-corrected and collapsed into unique sequences using a nearest-neighbor algorithm that merged closely related sequences. To assign V, D and J gene segments, CDR3 sequences were aligned to IMGT reference sequences. For a sequence to be retained, a match of at least six nucleotides was required to both a V gene segment and a J gene segment. A rearrangement counted as productive if the CDR3 had no stop codons and remained in frame with V and J, and every other rearrangement counted as non-productive. CDR3 was defined by IMGT convention, running from the second conserved V-encoded cysteine to the conserved J-encoded phenylalanine. Sequences without an unambiguous match to a single V gene segment were excluded from the earlier analysis of 500 to 700 of the donors. An earlier analysis of a few hundred of the donors called V segments functional above 56.7% productive rearrangements and segregating when the between-donor standard deviation exceeded 5%. A statistical classification framework was built to diagnose cytomegalovirus status from the catalog of TCR beta chain sequences. V and J gene assignment, in a later analysis, came from comparing TCR nucleotide sequences with IMGT/GENE-DB human TR gene sequences. The TCRdist pipeline was used in a later analysis to assign CDR3 sequences and most-parsimonious VDJ recombination scenarios. In a later analysis, every TCR beta chain was defined by the combination of its CDR3 amino acid sequence and its V-gene family, and reads without a unique V-gene family were dropped. To address suspected cross-contamination and a sequencing artifact, a later analysis removed approximately 600 highly shared, low-generation-probability nucleotide sequences. In a later analysis, a clonal expansion index was calculated for each public chain from normalized within-repertoire ranks of inferred template counts. In a later analysis, generation probabilities were computed using a VDJ recombination model fitted to out-of-frame rearrangements, and the results were checked against IGoR. A later analysis scored TCR-TCR, TCR-HLA and TCR-CMV co-occurrence with hypergeometric tests, applying a repertoire-size bias correction to TCR pairs. A later analysis estimated false discovery rates by permuting HLA or CMV assignments 20 times. In a later analysis, co-occurring TCRs were grouped using DBSCAN, and TCRdist sequence similarity was added for clustering within HLA-allele-positive subsets. For co-occurrence clustering, repertoires with fewer than 30,000 or more than 120,000 public chains were excluded, along with roughly 5 repertoires with anomalous nucleotide sharing. As stored in TCRdb, this immuneACCESS dataset retains in-frame rearrangements with V and J assigned. A fraction of the clones does not appear; measured against another copy, unresolved V genes explain less than half of the discrepancy, and the remainder lacks a known reason. V, J and clone size derive from that table, while D and trimming were established from the DNA sequence. The table for this sample shows about 130,000 clones. Over 1.5% of the sample is held by the ten biggest clonotypes.

In total, over 600 healthy bone marrow donors made up the cohort. Cohort members were all nominally healthy when sampled, although unrecorded immune exposures were likely present. The donor was CMV seronegative and belonged to the group of around 400 seronegative cohort members. Each donor provided a peripheral blood sample, and peripheral blood mononuclear cells were used for TCR beta sequencing. The Qiagen DNeasy Blood Extraction Kit was used to extract genomic DNA from the blood cell samples. V drops 1 base and J drops 5 bases, leaving 17 bases in between. From the germline V gene, CDR1 is MNHNS and CDR2 is SASEGT. Including cysteine and phenylalanine, the CDR3 has 16 amino acids. Just CDR3 DNA is preserved here, 48 bases in frame from base 1. These data come from a study of cytomegalovirus exposure and HLA in healthy donors (dated by TCRdb to 2016 to 2017). Study-wide context: An earlier analysis of some 620 of the donors reported about 260 Gb of sequence data and 95 million to 140 million unique TCR beta sequences obtained from about 180 million T cells. About 280 gigabases of sequencing data and around 80 million unique TCR sequences made up an early release that covered around 640 HLA-typed donors. Of the roughly 400 genotyped donors, approximately 80% fell in the genetic ancestry cluster associated with self-reported Caucasian donors. The study aimed to test whether cataloging public T cell receptors could reveal signatures of past pathogen exposure. Using immunosequencing, the study profiled T cell repertoires from 500 to 800 subjects and related those repertoires to cytomegalovirus serostatus. A separate validation cohort of more than 100 different subjects was used in addition to the 666-subject first cohort. To predict cytomegalovirus infection status, the study brought together high-throughput TCR immunosequencing, statistical association of individual TCRs with disease status, and machine learning. A later analysis re-analyzed previously published TCR beta repertoires from roughly 630 donors and added high-resolution HLA genotyping to study TCR occurrence patterns. In the later analysis, no new phenotypic data were used to find candidate immune exposures; instead, reliance was placed on TCR beta sequences and their occurrence across donors. To decide whether each TCR beta V gene segment behaved as functional or pseudogenic, an earlier analysis of approximately 600 of the donors relied on high-throughput TCR beta sequencing. Donor age, sex, ethnicity and CMV serostatus were collected together with the repertoire data. A later genetic analysis took genome-wide SNP genotypes for about 60% of the roughly 670 donors and used that subset as a discovery cohort. All discovery cohort repertoires had been generated on a single sequencing platform. Both class I and class II loci were covered by HLA typing, at four-digit resolution. Typing coverage differed by locus: A, B, C, DRB1 and DQB1 were typed in about 620-640 donors, DQA1 in 500 to 550, DPA1 in some 600, and DPB1 in just under 490. Four or five DR-DQ haplotypes were handled as single units for association and clustering because linkage in the cohort was strong. On average, 235,054 unique TCR beta nucleotide sequences were sequenced per donor among 398 genotyped donors of the cohort, with 15% to 20% of those sequences being non-productive.

Broad study findings and their caveats: A later genetic analysis reported fewer N-insertions in productive TCRs among donors in an Asian-associated ancestry cluster than the roughly 700-donor mean. Most CMV-associated TCR beta chains appeared to be HLA-restricted in a later analysis, and the HLA associations seemed to be driven largely by CMV exposure. A cluster of highly shared sequence variants was judged likely to be a technical artifact of the sequencing pipeline. In a later genetic analysis, a missense DCLRE1C variant was associated with V-gene and J-gene trimming of TCR beta chains, and the association was replicated in an independent cohort. In a later analysis, TCR association rates were found to vary across HLA loci, with the most associated TCRs seen for DRB1 alleles and the fewest for HLA-C alleles. When HLA alleles, especially DR and DQ, strongly co-occurred, attributing TCR associations to individual alleles was difficult. The study listed 150 to 200 TCR beta chains as associated with cytomegalovirus. A few of the identified cytomegalovirus-associated TCR beta chains were confirmed in vitro to be specific for cytomegalovirus antigens. Linkage disequilibrium might explain the correlated functional status among segregating V segments, but an unknown experimental factor could not be ruled out. In a later analysis, HLA-associated TCR beta chains showed more clonal expansion and lower generation probabilities than non-associated chains that were equally common. The only immune exposure information available for the cohort was CMV serostatus. Some IMGT-functional V segments, including TRBV6-2 and TRBV6-3, could not be distinguished by the 87-base-pair reads and were therefore excluded. A further reported finding was that TCR beta sequences accurately predicted the HLA-A and HLA-B alleles for most subjects in the first cohort. The earlier analysis of nearly 600 of the donors excluded 15 to 20 rarely observed V segments, including chromosome 9 orphons, because counts were too low. The presence/absence analyses assumed that sequencing depth was roughly uniform across donors, and that assumption may not be true. Most TCR sequences were seen in very few donors, while some public TCRs were found in many individuals. Broadly in line with IMGT annotations, most TCR beta V segments showed up in productive rearrangements about 90% or about 30% of the time in an earlier analysis of several hundred of the donors. A later analysis reported that several top co-occurrence clusters appeared linked to parvovirus B19, influenza, CMV and Epstein-Barr virus. Only TCR beta chains were sequenced in this cohort, and the absence of alpha or paired-chain data limited detectable features. The classifier was reported to diagnose cytomegalovirus status with high specificity and sensitivity in both the original cohort and the validation cohort. The authors suggested that the approach could potentially be extended to other disease states and immunological phenotypes. A later analysis associated 17,000 or so TCR beta sequences with specific HLA alleles at a false discovery rate of 0.05. Because some donors lacked HLA typing at each locus, the association tests relied only on the typed subset.

This clonotype originated in a young man in good health and CMV-seronegative. The sample comprised PBMCs. The chain couples TRBV6-1 to TRBJ2-5, with a weak D call of TRBD1 (5 bases match). Here the CDR3 is given as CASSEGVGQGAETQYF. The nucleotide sequence is given as TGTGCCAGCAGTGAAGGGGTCGGCCAGGGTGCGGAGACCCAGTACTTC.